The rows below give T cell receptor beta chains drawn from one sample of a study of blood T cell repertoires in COVID-19. Produced via immunoSEQ multiplex PCR; TCRdb's table is partial and in-frame only. There are about 98,000 clones in the sample; around 72% occur only once, and roughly 24% lies in the top ten. Sequencing used peripheral blood. The receptors were gathered from a man aged 65-85 years with acute or convalescent COVID-19. The CDR3 runs from the conserved cysteine through the conserved F or W. A D gene is named only where the DNA matches it firmly. A row's size may be missing; if present it is once, few, many or a size class.

TRBV11-3,TRBJ2-7,NA,15,NA,TGTGCCAGCAGCTTAGATTCGGGAGAGGGCTACGAGCAGTACTTC,CASSLDSGEGYEQYF
TRBV30,TRBJ1-4,NA,14,few,TGTGCCTGGGGGCAGGGAGGGACTAATGAAAAACTGTTTTTT,CAWGQGGTNEKLFF
TRBV28,TRBJ2-7,NA,14,once,TGTGCCAGCAGTTTAGGGCTACCTCGCAACGAGCAGTACTTC,CASSLGLPRNEQYF
TRBV5-1,TRBJ1-6,NA,14,NA,TGCGCCAGCAGCTTGGAACACAATAATTCACCCCTCCACTTT,CASSLEHNNSPLHF
TRBV13,TRBJ2-2,NA,13,NA,TGTGCCAGCAGCTCCCCTCGAGGGGGGGAGCTGTTTTTT,CASSSPRGGELFF
TRBV5-4,TRBJ1-1,TRBD1,16,few,TGTGCCAGCAGCTTGGGTGGGACAGGGACTCTCGCTGAAGCTTTCTTT,CASSLGGTGTLAEAFF
TRBV19,TRBJ1-2,TRBD1,15,NA,TGTGCCAGTAGTTTCAACCCCAGGACAGGGAATGGCTACACCTTC,CASSFNPRTGNGYTF
TRBV2,TRBJ2-7,NA,13,NA,TGTGCCAGCAGCGGACTCTATTCCTACGAGCAGTACTTC,CASSGLYSYEQYF
TRBV20-1,TRBJ2-2,NA,14,once,TGCAGTGCTAGTTTGGCGGAAAACACCGGGGAGCTGTTTTTT,CSASLAENTGELFF
TRBV10-3,TRBJ2-6,NA,16,NA,TGTGCCATCAGTGAACAGCCAGTCTCTGGGGCCAACGTCCTGACTTTC,CAISEQPVSGANVLTF
TRBV13,TRBJ2-5,NA,14,few,TGTGCCAGCAGCAAGGGACACCTCCAAGAGACCCAGTACTTC,CASSKGHLQETQYF
TRBV28,TRBJ2-1,TRBD2,16,once,TGTGCCAGCAACCCCCCTCAGCGGGGGTCCTACAATGAGCAGTTCTTC,CASNPPQRGSYNEQFF
TRBV19,TRBJ2-7,TRBD1,12,NA,TGTGCCAGCGGACAGGGGGTGGGCGAGCAGTACTTC,CASGQGVGEQYF
TRBV7-2,TRBJ2-7,NA,16,once,TGTGCCAGCAGCCCCTGGCAGGGGATAAGCTCCTACGAGCAGTACTTC,CASSPWQGISSYEQYF
TRBV15,TRBJ2-1,TRBD2,17,NA,TGTGCCACCAGCAGAGGAGGGCTAGCGGGAGGGTCGGACGAGCAGTTCTTC,CATSRGGLAGGSDEQFF
TRBV4-1,TRBJ1-5,NA,16,few,TGCGCCAGCAGCCCTAGGCAGGGGTTAAGCAATCAGCCCCAGCATTTT,CASSPRQGLSNQPQHF
TRBV4-1,TRBJ2-7,TRBD1,14,NA,TGCGCCCGCAGCCCACAGGGGGGCTCCTACGAGCAGTACTTC,CARSPQGGSYEQYF
TRBV19,TRBJ2-1,TRBD2,13,NA,TGTGCCAGTAAAGTCCTAGCGGGAGGGGAGCAGTTCTTC,CASKVLAGGEQFF
TRBV11-2,TRBJ2-5,TRBD2,12,NA,TGTGCCAGCAGGTTCGGGGAGGGAACCCAGTACTTC,CASRFGEGTQYF
TRBV3-1/TRBV3-2,TRBJ2-3,NA,15,many,TGTGCCAGCAGCCAAGGGGGCGGAACGTCAGATACGCAGTATTTT,CASSQGGGTSDTQYF
TRBV11-2,TRBJ2-2,NA,16,few,TGTGCCAGCAGCTTAGGCCCAGCGCGGGGCACCGGGGAGCTGTTTTTT,CASSLGPARGTGELFF
TRBV6-5,TRBJ2-3,NA,15,once,TGTGCCAGCAGTTACTTGGGAGATAGCACAGATACGCAGTATTTT,CASSYLGDSTDTQYF
TRBV27,TRBJ2-7,TRBD2,16,NA,TGTGCCAGCAGTTTCGTACTAGCGGGAGGGCCGGACGAGCAGTACTTC,CASSFVLAGGPDEQYF
TRBV27,TRBJ2-1,TRBD2,15,NA,TGTGCCAGCAGTGTAGCGGGAGGACCCTACAATGAGCAGTTCTTC,CASSVAGGPYNEQFF
TRBV19,TRBJ2-5,TRBD1,15,NA,TGTGCCAGTAGTAACAGGGGGTATCGTCAAGAGACCCAGTACTTC,CASSNRGYRQETQYF
TRBV10-3,TRBJ2-5,TRBD1,15,NA,TGTGCCACCGATACCGGGACAGGGGTTTTAGAGACCCAGTACTTC,CATDTGTGVLETQYF
TRBV6-1,TRBJ1-2,NA,15,NA,TGTGCCAGCAGTGAAGGGACAGTATCCAACTATGGCTACACCTTC,CASSEGTVSNYGYTF
TRBV13,TRBJ2-7,NA,12,NA,TGTGCCAGCAGCCCCCGGGATTACGAGCAGTACTTC,CASSPRDYEQYF
TRBV3-1/TRBV3-2,TRBJ2-5,NA,11,NA,TGTGCCAGCAGCCACACTACAACCCAGTACTTC,CASSHTTTQYF
TRBV7-3,TRBJ2-7,NA,13,NA,TGTGCCAGCAGCTCCTCAGTAACGGGGGAGCAGTACTTC,CASSSSVTGEQYF
TRBV28,TRBJ2-3,NA,11,NA,TGTGCCAGCAGTTTAGGAGGGACGCAGTATTTT,CASSLGGTQYF
TRBV4-1,TRBJ2-7,TRBD2,18,NA,TGCGCCAGCAGCCTCGGCAGTGGTAAGGGACTAAGACCTTACGAGCAGTACTTC,CASSLGSGKGLRPYEQYF
TRBV12-5,TRBJ2-1,NA,11,NA,TGTGCTAGTGCCTCCCTCAATGAGCAGTTCTTC,CASASLNEQFF
TRBV27,TRBJ1-4,NA,14,NA,TGTGCCAGCAGTCCATACGGAGGGGATGAAAAACTGTTTTTT,CASSPYGGDEKLFF
TRBV7-2,TRBJ2-7,NA,15,NA,TGTGCCAGCAGCATTATAGCCACCTCCACGGGAGAGCAGTACTTC,CASSIIATSTGEQYF
TRBV4-2,TRBJ2-7,TRBD1,14,NA,TGTGCCAGCAGCCAGGGACAGGGGGACTACGAGCAGTACTTC,CASSQGQGDYEQYF
TRBV19,TRBJ2-7,TRBD2,15,NA,TGTGCCAGTGGGACTCTAGCGGGGGAGTCCTACGAGCAGTACTTC,CASGTLAGESYEQYF
TRBV28,TRBJ1-2,NA,13,few,TGTGCCAGCAGTTTAGGGTCGGAGTATGGCTACACCTTC,CASSLGSEYGYTF
TRBV5-4,TRBJ1-1,NA,16,NA,TGTGCCAGCAGCTCGCGGTCGACAGGTGTCGTCACTGAAGCTTTCTTT,CASSSRSTGVVTEAFF
TRBV5-1,TRBJ1-2,NA,16,NA,TGCGCCAGCAGCTTGGCCGGGGATCCCGCTAACTATGGCTACACCTTC,CASSLAGDPANYGYTF
TRBV3-1/TRBV3-2,TRBJ1-2,NA,14,NA,TGTGCCAGCAGCCCCCGGCAGGGCTCCTATGGCTACACCTTC,CASSPRQGSYGYTF
TRBV28,TRBJ1-4,NA,14,NA,TGTGCCAGCAGCACCCGGGACATTAATGAAAAACTGTTTTTT,CASSTRDINEKLFF
TRBV19,TRBJ1-2,NA,15,NA,TGTGCCAGTAGTATACTGGGACTCTCTAACTATGGCTACACCTTC,CASSILGLSNYGYTF
TRBV18,TRBJ2-5,NA,15,NA,TGTGCCAGCTCACCTCCGACAGGTGCACAAGAGACCCAGTACTTC,CASSPPTGAQETQYF
TRBV5-1,TRBJ2-1,TRBD2,16,once,TGCGCCAGCAGCTTGGATCCTAGCGGGACCTACAATGAGCAGTTCTTC,CASSLDPSGTYNEQFF
TRBV10-3,TRBJ2-3,TRBD2,16,NA,TGTGCCACCCGGACTAGCGGGATACGGAGCACAGATACGCAGTATTTT,CATRTSGIRSTDTQYF
TRBV10-3,TRBJ2-2,NA,12,NA,TGTGCCATCAGTGAGATAGTTGGGGAGCTGTTTTTT,CAISEIVGELFF
TRBV4-1,TRBJ1-3,NA,13,NA,TGCGCCAGCAGCCAAGACGCTGGAAACACCATATATTTT,CASSQDAGNTIYF
TRBV7-2,TRBJ2-3,TRBD2,16,NA,TGTGCCAGCAGCGCCGGGACTAGCGGGAGAATAGATACGCAGTATTTT,CASSAGTSGRIDTQYF